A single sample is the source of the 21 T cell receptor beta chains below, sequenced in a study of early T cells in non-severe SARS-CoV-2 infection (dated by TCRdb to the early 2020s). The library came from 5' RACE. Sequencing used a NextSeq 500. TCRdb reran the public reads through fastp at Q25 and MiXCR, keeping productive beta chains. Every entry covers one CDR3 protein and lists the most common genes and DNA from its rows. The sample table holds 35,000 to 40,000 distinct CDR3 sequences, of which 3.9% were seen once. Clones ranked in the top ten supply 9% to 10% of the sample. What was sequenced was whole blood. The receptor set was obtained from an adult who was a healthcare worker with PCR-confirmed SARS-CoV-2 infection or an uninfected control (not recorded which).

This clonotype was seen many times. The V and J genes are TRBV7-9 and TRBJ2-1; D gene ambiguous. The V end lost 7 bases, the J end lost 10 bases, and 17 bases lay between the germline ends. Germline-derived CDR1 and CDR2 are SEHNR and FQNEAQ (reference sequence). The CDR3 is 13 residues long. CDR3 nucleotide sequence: TGTGCCAGCAACACGGGCATCCAGGACGAGCAGTTCTTC. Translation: CASNTGIQDEQFF.

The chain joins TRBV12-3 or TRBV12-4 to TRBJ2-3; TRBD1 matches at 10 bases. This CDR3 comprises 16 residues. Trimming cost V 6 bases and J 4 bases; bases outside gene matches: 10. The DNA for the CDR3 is TGTGCCAGCAGGCATTTGGGACAGGGGATCGCAGATACGCAGTATTTT. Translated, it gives CASRHLGQGIADTQYF.

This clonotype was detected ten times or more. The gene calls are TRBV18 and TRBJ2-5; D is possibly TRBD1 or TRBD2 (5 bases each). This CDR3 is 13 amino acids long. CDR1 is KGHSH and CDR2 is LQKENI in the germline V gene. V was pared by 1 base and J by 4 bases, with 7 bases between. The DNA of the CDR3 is TGTGCCAGCTCACCACGAGGGGTAGAGACCCAGTACTTC. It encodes CASSPRGVETQYF.

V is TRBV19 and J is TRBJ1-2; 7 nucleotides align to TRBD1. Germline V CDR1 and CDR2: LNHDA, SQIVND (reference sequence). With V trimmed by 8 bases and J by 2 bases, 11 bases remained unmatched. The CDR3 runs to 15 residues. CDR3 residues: CASSPSTGRNYGYTF. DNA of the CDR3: TGTGCCAGTTCCCCATCGACAGGGCGAAACTATGGCTACACCTTC.

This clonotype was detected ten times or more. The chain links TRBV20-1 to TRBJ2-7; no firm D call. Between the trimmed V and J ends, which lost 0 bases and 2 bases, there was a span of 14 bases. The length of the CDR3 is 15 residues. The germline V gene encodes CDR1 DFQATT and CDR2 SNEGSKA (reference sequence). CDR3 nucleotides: TGCAGTGCTAGAGATCGGCGGTTTGGTACCTACGAGCAGTACTTC. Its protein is CSARDRRFGTYEQYF.

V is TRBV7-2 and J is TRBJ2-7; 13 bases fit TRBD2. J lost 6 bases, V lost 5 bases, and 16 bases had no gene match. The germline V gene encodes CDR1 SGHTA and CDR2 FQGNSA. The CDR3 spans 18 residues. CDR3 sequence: CASSGTSGAVHLPREQYF. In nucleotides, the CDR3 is TGTGCCAGCAGCGGGACTAGCGGGGCAGTGCACCTCCCGCGCGAGCAGTACTTC. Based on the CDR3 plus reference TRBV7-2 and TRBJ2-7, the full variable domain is GAGVSQSPSNKVTEKGKDVELRCDPISGHTALYWYRQSLGQGLEFLIYFQGNSAPDKSGLPSDRFSAERTGGSVSTLTIQRTQQEDSAVYLCASSGTSGAVHLPREQYFGPGTRLTVT.

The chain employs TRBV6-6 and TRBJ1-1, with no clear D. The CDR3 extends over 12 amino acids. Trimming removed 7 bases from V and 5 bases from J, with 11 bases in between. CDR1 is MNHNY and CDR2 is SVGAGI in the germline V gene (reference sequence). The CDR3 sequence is CASKLRETEAFF. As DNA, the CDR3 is TGTGCCAGCAAATTACGGGAAACTGAAGCTTTCTTT.

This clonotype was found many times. CDR3 DNA sequence: TGTGCCAGCAGTTTGGGATGGGCGGGCACCGGGGAGCTGTTTTTT. Translation: CASSLGWAGTGELFF. This rearrangement joins TRBV27 to TRBJ2-2; D is perhaps TRBD2 (5 bases). Trimming pared 3 bases from V and 4 bases from J, leaving 12 bases between. This CDR3 region has 15 residues. The germline CDR1 and CDR2 sequences are MNHEY and SMNVEV (reference sequence).

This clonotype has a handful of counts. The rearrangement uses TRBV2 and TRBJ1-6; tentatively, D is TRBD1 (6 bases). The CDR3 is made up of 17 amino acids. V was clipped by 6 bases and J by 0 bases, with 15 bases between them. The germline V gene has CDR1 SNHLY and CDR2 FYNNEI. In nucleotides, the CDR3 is TGTGCCAGCAGAGAGGGACAACCAAGCTCCTATAATTCACCCCTCCACTTT. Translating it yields CASREGQPSSYNSPLHF.

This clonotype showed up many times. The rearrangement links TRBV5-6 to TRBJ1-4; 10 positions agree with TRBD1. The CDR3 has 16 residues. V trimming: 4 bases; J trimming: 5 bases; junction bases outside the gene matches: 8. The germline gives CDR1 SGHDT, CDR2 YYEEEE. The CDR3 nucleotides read TGTGCCAGCAGCCTACTCGGACAGGGGGGAAATGAAAAACTGTTTTTT. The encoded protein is CASSLLGQGGNEKLFF. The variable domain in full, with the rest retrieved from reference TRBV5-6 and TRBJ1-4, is DAGVTQSPTHLIKTRGQQVTLRCSPKSGHDTVSWYQQALGQGPQFIFQYYEEEERQRGNFPDRFSGHQFPNYSSELNVNALLLGDSALYLCASSLLGQGGNEKLFFGSGTQLSVL.

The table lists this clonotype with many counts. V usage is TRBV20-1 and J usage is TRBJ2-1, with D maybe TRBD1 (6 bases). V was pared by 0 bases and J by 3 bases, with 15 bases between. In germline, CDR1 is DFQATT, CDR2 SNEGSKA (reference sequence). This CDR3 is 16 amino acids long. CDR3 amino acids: CSARDTSTGIYNEQFF. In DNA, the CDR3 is TGCAGTGCTAGAGATACGTCGACAGGCATCTACAATGAGCAGTTCTTC.

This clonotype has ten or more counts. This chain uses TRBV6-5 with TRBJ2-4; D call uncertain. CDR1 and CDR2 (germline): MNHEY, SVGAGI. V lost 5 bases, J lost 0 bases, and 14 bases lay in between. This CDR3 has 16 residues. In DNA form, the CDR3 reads TGTGCCAGCAGTGACCGTTTATCAGTAGCCAAAAACATTCAGTACTTC. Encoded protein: CASSDRLSVAKNIQYF.

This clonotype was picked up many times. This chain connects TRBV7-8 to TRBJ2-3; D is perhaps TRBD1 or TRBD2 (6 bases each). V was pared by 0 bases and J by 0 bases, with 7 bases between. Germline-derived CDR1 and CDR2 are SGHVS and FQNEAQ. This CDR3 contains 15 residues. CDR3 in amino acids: CASSLAGGSTDTQYF. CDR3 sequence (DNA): TGTGCCAGCAGCTTAGCAGGGGGGAGCACAGATACGCAGTATTTT. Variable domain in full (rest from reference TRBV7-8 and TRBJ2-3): GAGVSQSPRYKVAKRGQDVALRCDPISGHVSLFWYQQALGQGPEFLTYFQNEAQLDKSGLPSDRFFAERPEGSVSTLKIQRTQQEDSAVYLCASSLAGGSTDTQYFGPGTRLTVL.

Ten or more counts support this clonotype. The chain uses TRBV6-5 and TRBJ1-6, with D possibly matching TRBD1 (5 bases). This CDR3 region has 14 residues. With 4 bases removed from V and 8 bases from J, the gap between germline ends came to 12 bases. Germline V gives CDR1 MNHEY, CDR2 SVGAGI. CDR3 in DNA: TGTGCCAGCAGTTCCTCGGGGGTACATTCACCCCTCCACTTT. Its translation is CASSSSGVHSPLHF.

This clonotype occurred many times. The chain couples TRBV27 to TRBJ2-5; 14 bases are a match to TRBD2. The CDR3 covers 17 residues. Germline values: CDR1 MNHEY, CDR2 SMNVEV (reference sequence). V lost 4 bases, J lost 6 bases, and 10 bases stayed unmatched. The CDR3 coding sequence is TGTGCCAGCAGTTCTCGGTTGACTAGCGGGAGGGCCCAGACCCAGTACTTC. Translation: CASSSRLTSGRAQTQYF.

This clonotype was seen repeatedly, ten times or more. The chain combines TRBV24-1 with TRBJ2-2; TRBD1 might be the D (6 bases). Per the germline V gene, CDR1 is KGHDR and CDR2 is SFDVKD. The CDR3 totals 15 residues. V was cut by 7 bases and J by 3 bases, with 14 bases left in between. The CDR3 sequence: CATRSGQLDTGELFF. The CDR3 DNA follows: TGTGCCACCAGGTCAGGACAGCTGGACACCGGGGAGCTGTTTTTT.

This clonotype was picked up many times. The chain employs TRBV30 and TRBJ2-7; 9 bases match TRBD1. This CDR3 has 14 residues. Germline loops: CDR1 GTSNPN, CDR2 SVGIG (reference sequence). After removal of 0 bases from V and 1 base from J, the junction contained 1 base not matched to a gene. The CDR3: CAWSVGTGSYEQYV. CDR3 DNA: TGTGCCTGGAGTGTAGGGACAGGGTCCTACGAGCAGTACGTC.

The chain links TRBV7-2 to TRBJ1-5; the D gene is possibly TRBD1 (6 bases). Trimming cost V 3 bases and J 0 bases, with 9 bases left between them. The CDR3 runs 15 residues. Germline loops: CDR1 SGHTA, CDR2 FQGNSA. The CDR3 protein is CASSFGGLSNQPQHF. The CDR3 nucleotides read TGTGCCAGCAGCTTTGGGGGGCTTAGCAATCAGCCCCAGCATTTT.

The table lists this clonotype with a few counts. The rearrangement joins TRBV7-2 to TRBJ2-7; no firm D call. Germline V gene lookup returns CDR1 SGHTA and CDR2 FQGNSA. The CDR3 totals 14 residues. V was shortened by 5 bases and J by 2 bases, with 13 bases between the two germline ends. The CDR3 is CASSILASTYEQYV. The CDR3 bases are TGTGCCAGCAGCATCCTGGCCAGCACCTACGAGCAGTACGTC.

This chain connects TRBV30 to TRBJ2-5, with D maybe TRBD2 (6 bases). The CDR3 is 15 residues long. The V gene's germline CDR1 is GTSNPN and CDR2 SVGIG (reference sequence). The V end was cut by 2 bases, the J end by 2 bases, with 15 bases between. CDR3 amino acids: CAWSYFGGDQETQYF. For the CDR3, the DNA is TGTGCCTGGAGTTATTTTGGCGGGGATCAAGAGACCCAGTACTTC. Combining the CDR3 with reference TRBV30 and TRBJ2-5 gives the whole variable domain SQTIHQWPATLVQPVGSPLSLECTVEGTSNPNLYWYRQAAGRGLQLLFYSVGIGQISSEVPQNLSASRPQDRQFILSSKKLLLSDSGFYLCAWSYFGGDQETQYFGPGTRLLVL.

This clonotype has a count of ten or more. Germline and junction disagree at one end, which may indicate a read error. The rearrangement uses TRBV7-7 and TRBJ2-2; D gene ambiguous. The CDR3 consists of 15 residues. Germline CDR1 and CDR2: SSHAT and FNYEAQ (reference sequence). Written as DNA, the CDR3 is TGTGCTAGCAGCTTAGAACCTAGGAACACCGGGGAGCTGTTTTTT. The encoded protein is CASSLEPRNTGELFF. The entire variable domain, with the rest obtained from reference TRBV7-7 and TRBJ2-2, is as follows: GAGVSQSPRYKVTKRGQDVTLRCDPISSHATLYWYQQALGQGPEFLTYFNYEAQPDKSGLPSDRFSAERPEGSISTLTIQRTEQRDSAMYRCASSLEPRNTGELFFGEGSRLTVL.